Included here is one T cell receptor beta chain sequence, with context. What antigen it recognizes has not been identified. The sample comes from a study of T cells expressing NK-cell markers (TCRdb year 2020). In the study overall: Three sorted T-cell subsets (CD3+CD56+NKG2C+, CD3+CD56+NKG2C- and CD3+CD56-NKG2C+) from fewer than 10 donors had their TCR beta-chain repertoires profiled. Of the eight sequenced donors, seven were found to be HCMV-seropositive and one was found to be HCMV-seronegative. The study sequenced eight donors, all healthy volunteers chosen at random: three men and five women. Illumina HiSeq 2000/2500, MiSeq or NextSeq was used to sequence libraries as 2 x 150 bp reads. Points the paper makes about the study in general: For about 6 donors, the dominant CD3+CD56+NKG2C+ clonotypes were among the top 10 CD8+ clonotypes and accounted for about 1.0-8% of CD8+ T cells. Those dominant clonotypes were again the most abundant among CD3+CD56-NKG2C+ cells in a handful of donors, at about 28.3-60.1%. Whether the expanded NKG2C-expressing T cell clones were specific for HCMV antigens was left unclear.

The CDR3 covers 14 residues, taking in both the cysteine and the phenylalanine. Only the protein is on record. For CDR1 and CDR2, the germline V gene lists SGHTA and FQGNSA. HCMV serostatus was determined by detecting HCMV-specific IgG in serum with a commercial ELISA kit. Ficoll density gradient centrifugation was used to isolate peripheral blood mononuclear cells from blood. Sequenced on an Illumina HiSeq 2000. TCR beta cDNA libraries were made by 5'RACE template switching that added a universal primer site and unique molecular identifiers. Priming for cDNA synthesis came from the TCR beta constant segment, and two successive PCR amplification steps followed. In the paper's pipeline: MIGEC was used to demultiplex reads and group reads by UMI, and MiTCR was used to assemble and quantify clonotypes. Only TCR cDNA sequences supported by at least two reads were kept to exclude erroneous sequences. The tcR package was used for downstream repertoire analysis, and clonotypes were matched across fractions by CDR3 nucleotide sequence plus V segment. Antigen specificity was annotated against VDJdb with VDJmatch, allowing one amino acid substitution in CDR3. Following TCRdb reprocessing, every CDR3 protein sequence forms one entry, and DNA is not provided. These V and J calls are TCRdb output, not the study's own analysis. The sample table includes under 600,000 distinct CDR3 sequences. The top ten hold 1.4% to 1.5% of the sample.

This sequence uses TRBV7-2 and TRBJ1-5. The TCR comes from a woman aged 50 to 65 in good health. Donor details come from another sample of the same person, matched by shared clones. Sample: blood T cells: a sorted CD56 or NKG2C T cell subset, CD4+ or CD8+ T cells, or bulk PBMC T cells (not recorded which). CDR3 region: CASNWGGGGQPQHF. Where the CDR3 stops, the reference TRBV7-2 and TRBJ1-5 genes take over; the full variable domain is GAGVSQSPSNKVTEKGKDVELRCDPISGHTALYWYRQSLGQGLEFLIYFQGNSAPDKSGLPSDRFSAERTGGSVSTLTIQRTQQEDSAVYLCASNWGGGGQPQHFGDGTRLSIL.